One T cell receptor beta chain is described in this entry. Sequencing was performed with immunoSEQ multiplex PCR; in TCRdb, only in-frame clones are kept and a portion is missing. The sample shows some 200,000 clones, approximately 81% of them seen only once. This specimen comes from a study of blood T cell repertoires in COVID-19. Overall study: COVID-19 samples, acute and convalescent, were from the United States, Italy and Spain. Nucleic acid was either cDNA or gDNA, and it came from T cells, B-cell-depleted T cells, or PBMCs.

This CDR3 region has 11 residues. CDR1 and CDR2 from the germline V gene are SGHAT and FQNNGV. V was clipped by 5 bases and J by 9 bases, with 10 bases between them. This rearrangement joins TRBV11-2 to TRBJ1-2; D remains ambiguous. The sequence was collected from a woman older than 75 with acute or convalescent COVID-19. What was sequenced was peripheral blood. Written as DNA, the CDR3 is TGTGCCAGCAGCACGCTGACTCGCTACACCTTC. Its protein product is CASSTLTRYTF.